Listed below are T cell receptor beta chains from one sample, sequenced in a study of read filtering for tumor transcriptome and immune sequencing. TCRdb independently ran MiXCR on the reads; one entry per CDR3 protein. The sample records some 130,000 distinct CDR3 sequences, less than 15% being singletons. Material for sequencing was a population of CD138-negative cells sorted from bone marrow. These receptor sequences come from a donor at least 40 years old with multiple myeloma. Both conserved end residues are part of each CDR3. A D gene is named only where the DNA matches it firmly. The size field is filled for only some rows; it gives once, few, many or a size class.

>TRBV20-1|.|TRBJ1-3|few
TGCAGTGCTAGAGCCGGGGTGCCCACCAACACCATATATTTT
CSARAGVPTNTIYF
>TRBV20-1|.|TRBJ1-1|many
TGCAGTGCTAGAGAGAACCCAGGGAACACTGAAGCTTTCTTT
CSARENPGNTEAFF
>TRBV5-1|.|TRBJ1-1|many
TGCGCCAGCAGGGACAATATCTTGGGGAACACTGAAGCTTTCTTT
CASRDNILGNTEAFF
>TRBV11-3|.|TRBJ2-1|many
TGTGCCAGCAGCCCCTTCTGGGGGAATGAGCAGTTCTTC
CASSPFWGNEQFF
>TRBV4-1|.|TRBJ2-1|many
TGCGCCAGCAGCCAAGAACCTTACAATGAGCAGTTCTTC
CASSQEPYNEQFF
>TRBV29-1|.|TRBJ1-4|many
TGCAGCGTTGTAGCAACTAATGAAAAACTGTTTTTT
CSVVATNEKLFF
>TRBV20-1|TRBD2|TRBJ2-1|.
TGCAGTGCTCCGAACCCTAGCGGGAGGCGCAATGAGCAGTTCTTC
CSAPNPSGRRNEQFF
>TRBV5-1|TRBD1|TRBJ1-1|many
TGCGCCAGCAGCCTAGACAGGGTTGCAGCTTTCTTT
CASSLDRVAAFF
>TRBV18|.|TRBJ1-1|many
TGTGCCAGCTCACCAGACACTGAAGCTTTCTTT
CASSPDTEAFF
>TRBV12-3/TRBV12-4|.|TRBJ1-5|many
TGTGCCAGCAGTTTAGCCGACAGCAATCAGCCCCAGCATTTT
CASSLADSNQPQHF
>TRBV5-5|TRBD2|TRBJ2-4|.
TGTGCCAGCAGCTCCGGGACTAGCGGGAGTTGGGTCAAAAACATTCAGTACTTC
CASSSGTSGSWVKNIQYF
>TRBV29-1|.|TRBJ2-7|many
TGCAGCGCTGGGCCACGGACCTACGAGCAGTACTTC
CSAGPRTYEQYF
>TRBV13|TRBD2|TRBJ2-1|few
TGTGCCAGCAGCTCCCCCCGGGAGGGCCGGGCCTACAATGAGCAGTTCTTC
CASSSPREGRAYNEQFF
>TRBV2|.|TRBJ1-5|many
TGTGCCAGCAGCGTACAGGGTTATAGCAATCAGCCCCAGCATTTT
CASSVQGYSNQPQHF
>TRBV9|TRBD1|TRBJ2-2|many
TGTGCCAGCAGCTTCGGACAGGGGGCCGGCGGGGAGCTGTTTTTT
CASSFGQGAGGELFF
>TRBV12-5|.|TRBJ2-1|many
TGTGCTAGTGGTTTGGTATGGGTCGAGGGGGGCTCCTACAATGAGCAGTTCTTC
CASGLVWVEGGSYNEQFF
>TRBV7-9|TRBD1|TRBJ2-7|many
TGTGCCAGCAGCTTAAGACAGGGGGCCAACGAGCAGTACTTC
CASSLRQGANEQYF
>TRBV6-2/TRBV6-3|.|TRBJ2-7|.
TGTGCCAGCACCCTTAGCGGCCCTCTGGACGAGCAGTACTTC
CASTLSGPLDEQYF
>TRBV2|.|TRBJ2-7|many
TGTGCCAGCAGTGAAAGCCGGGGGACCCGTCTTGAGCAGTACTTC
CASSESRGTRLEQYF
>TRBV24-1|.|TRBJ1-1|many
TGTGCCACCAGTGATGCGAAGGGGGTGGGCACTGAAGCTTTCTTT
CATSDAKGVGTEAFF
>TRBV12-3/TRBV12-4|TRBD2|TRBJ2-1|many
TGTGCCAGCAGGCCGGATAGCGGGAGGGCAGGATACAATGAGCAGTTCTTC
CASRPDSGRAGYNEQFF
>TRBV7-9|.|TRBJ1-5|many
TGTGCCAGCAGCTTCGCAGGGGAGATTAGCAATCAGCCCCAGCATTTT
CASSFAGEISNQPQHF
>TRBV20-1|TRBD2|TRBJ2-1|many
TGCAGTGCTAGCACCCGGACTAGCGGCAATGGGGATGAGCAGTTCTTC
CSASTRTSGNGDEQFF
>TRBV29-1|.|TRBJ2-2|many
TGCAGCGTTGTAATAGGGACCAGGACCGGGGAGCTGTTTTTT
CSVVIGTRTGELFF
>TRBV18|TRBD1|TRBJ1-2|many
TGTGCCAGCTCACCTAACCGGGACAGCAACTATGGCTACACCTTC
CASSPNRDSNYGYTF
>TRBV11-3|TRBD1|TRBJ2-2|few
TGTGCCAGCAGCAACCGGGACAGAGTAAACACCGGGGAGCTGTTTTTT
CASSNRDRVNTGELFF
>TRBV3-1|TRBD2|TRBJ2-7|many
TGTGCCAGCAGCCTCGGAGCGGGGAGCTACGAGCAGTACTTC
CASSLGAGSYEQYF
>TRBV12-3/TRBV12-4|.|TRBJ1-1|.
TGTGCCAGCAGTTCCCTTGGCAGGGAGAACACTGAAGCTTTCTTT
CASSSLGRENTEAFF
>TRBV20-1|TRBD2|TRBJ2-5|many
TGCAGTGCTAGGGTAGCGGGACTAGAGACCCAGTACTTC
CSARVAGLETQYF